This passage covers 29 T cell receptor beta chains from one sample sequenced in a study of T cell repertoires in cytomegalovirus infection. For these TCRs, the target antigens are not known. MiXCR, applied by TCRdb to the reads, yields one record per CDR3 protein. The sample carries over 250,000 distinct CDR3 sequences, 20% to 25% recorded once. The input for sequencing was cultured PBMCs, taken from culture after CMV antigen stimulation. The source of these receptors is a human donor in good health (CMV status not recorded). Some clones in this sample may be carry-over from other donors' samples.

This clonotype has only a few counts. V gene TRBV27 combines with J gene TRBJ2-1; no clear D gene. V was shortened by 2 bases and J by 7 bases, with 9 bases between the two germline ends. The CDR3 totals 13 residues. Germline values: CDR1 MNHEY, CDR2 SMNVEV (reference sequence). In nucleotides, the CDR3 is TGTGCCAGCAGTTTAACCTTCTCGAATGAGCAGTTCTTC. This encodes CASSLTFSNEQFF.

Only a few counts were recorded for this clonotype. This rearrangement joins TRBV9 to TRBJ2-1, with 10 nucleotides matching TRBD2. The CDR3 sequence is 15 residues long. Germline CDR1 and CDR2: SGDLS and YYNGEE. V was pared by 6 bases and J by 1 base, with 4 bases of the junction left unmatched. The CDR3: CASNPSGRSYNEQFF. DNA for the CDR3: TGTGCCAGCAACCCTAGCGGGAGATCCTACAATGAGCAGTTCTTC.

This clonotype was counted many times. The J gene is TRBJ2-1, the V gene TRBV12-3 or TRBV12-4; possible D gene TRBD2, 5 bases. Between the trimmed V and J ends, which lost 3 bases and 8 bases, there was a span of 5 bases. The CDR3 contains 11 residues. In nucleotides, the CDR3 is TGTGCCAGCAGTTTGCGGGATGAGCAGTTCTTC. Translated: CASSLRDEQFF.

The chain recombines TRBV29-1 with TRBJ2-3, with 9 nucleotides matching TRBD2. The CDR3 has 15 residues. Germline assignment: CDR1 SQVTM and CDR2 ANQGSEA. Trimming took 8 bases from V and 1 from J; bases not matched to a gene: 10. The CDR3 spells CSHRGGEYGTDTQYF. CDR3 nucleotides: TGCAGCCACCGCGGGGGGGAGTACGGCACAGATACGCAGTATTTT.

The V call is TRBV7-9, the J call TRBJ1-6; 8 bases line up with TRBD1. The J segment lost 7 bases and the V segment lost 5 bases, leaving 4 bases of the junction unmatched. The CDR3 contains 14 residues. From germline, CDR1 is SEHNR and CDR2 FQNEAQ (reference sequence). The CDR3 protein is CASSAQGVNSPLHF. For the CDR3, the DNA is TGTGCCAGCAGCGCACAGGGGGTAAATTCACCCCTCCACTTT.

V usage is TRBV4-3 and J usage is TRBJ2-5, with 7 bases matching TRBD2. The V segment lost 4 bases and the J segment 5 bases; nucleotides outside the gene matches: 10. Per the germline V gene, CDR1 is LGHNA and CDR2 is YSLEER. This CDR3 region has 15 residues. The CDR3 is CASSRRSGGGETQYF. In DNA, the CDR3 is TGCGCCAGCAGCCGGAGGTCGGGAGGAGGGGAGACCCAGTACTTC.

This clonotype has at least ten counts. The CDR3 is CSAKLGTSPFDEQFF. The CDR3 region has the DNA TGCAGTGCGAAGCTGGGGACTAGCCCTTTCGATGAGCAGTTCTTC. The gene calls are TRBV20-1 and TRBJ2-1; 9 positions match TRBD2. The CDR3 spans 15 residues. V shed 6 bases and J 8 bases; nucleotides not matched to a gene: 14. Germline V CDR1 and CDR2: DFQATT, SNEGSKA (reference sequence).

This clonotype has ten or more counts. The chain employs TRBV7-2 and TRBJ2-7; D is perhaps TRBD1 (7 bases). CDR3 size: 15 residues. Trimming shortened V by 5 bases and J by 3 bases, and 17 bases separated the two germline ends. Germline-derived CDR1 and CDR2 are SGHTA and FQGNSA. The chain's CDR3 is CASSPQAGGLYEQYF. Written as DNA, the CDR3 is TGTGCCAGCAGCCCCCAGGCAGGGGGGCTCTACGAGCAGTACTTC.

This clonotype was detected many times. The J gene is TRBJ2-1, the V gene TRBV7-2; TRBD2 matches 11 bases. J gave up 0 bases and V 4 bases, and 5 bases lay outside the gene matches. Germline V lookup: CDR1 SGHTA, CDR2 FQGNSA. There are 17 residues in the CDR3. The DNA of the CDR3 is TGTGCCAGCAGCTCACTCCTAGCGGGGGGCTCCTACAATGAGCAGTTCTTC. It translates to CASSSLLAGGSYNEQFF.

This clonotype was counted a few times. The chain joins TRBV7-8 to TRBJ2-3, with 9 bases matching TRBD2. CDR1 is SGHVS and CDR2 is FQNEAQ in the germline V gene. J lost 7 bases, V lost 1 base, and 6 bases had no gene match. This CDR3 comprises 15 residues. CDR3 residues: CASSLDSGGQNTQYF. The CDR3 DNA follows: TGTGCCAGCAGCTTAGATAGCGGGGGCCAGAATACGCAGTATTTT.

The gene calls are TRBV12-3 or TRBV12-4 and TRBJ1-5; 7 bases align to TRBD1. The CDR3 has 14 amino acids. Unmatched junction bases numbered 6, after V lost 3 bases and J lost 7 bases. The CDR3 DNA reads TGTGCCAGCAGTTTGTCCAGGGGGAGACAGCCCCAGCATTTT. As protein: CASSLSRGRQPQHF.

In this sample, this clonotype turned up a few times. The chain carries TRBV28 and TRBJ2-1, with TRBD2 matching 8 bases. V gave up 7 bases and J gave up 5 bases; unmatched junction bases: 7. The CDR3 length is 14 residues. Germline-derived CDR1 and CDR2 are MDHEN and SYDVKM. CDR3 residues: CASILAGGDNEQFF. The CDR3 region has the DNA TGTGCCAGCATCCTTGCGGGGGGAGACAATGAGCAGTTCTTC.

This sequence joins TRBV6-2 or TRBV6-3 and TRBJ2-5; TRBD2 aligns across 9 bases. The CDR3 is 17 residues long. Trimming cost V 2 bases and J 5 bases; bases outside gene matches: 12. Germline V CDR1 and CDR2: MNHEY, SVGEGT. In DNA, the CDR3 is TGTGCCAGCAGTTACCGGTATGGTAGCGGGAGTCGGGAGACCCAGTACTTC. This sequence encodes CASSYRYGSGSRETQYF.

This clonotype has a handful of counts. The rearrangement links TRBV4-3 to TRBJ2-3; 7 positions agree with TRBD1. The germline V gene encodes CDR1 LGHNA and CDR2 YSLEER. V lost 1 base and J lost 2; bases outside the gene matches: 6. The CDR3 consists of 16 residues. CDR3 coding DNA: TGCGCCAGCAGCCAAGGGACAGGCGACTTCACAGATACGCAGTATTTT. The encoded protein is CASSQGTGDFTDTQYF.

The chain links TRBV9 to TRBJ2-1; 14 bases fit TRBD2. The V gene end was trimmed by 0 bases and the J gene end by 8 bases; junction bases not matched to a gene: 4. CDR1 is SGDLS, CDR2 YYNGEE, per germline. The CDR3 is 16 residues long. The CDR3 coding sequence is TGTGCCAGCAGCGTAGTACTGACTAGCGGGAGGGATGAGCAGTTCTTC. Translated: CASSVVLTSGRDEQFF. Together with reference TRBV9 and TRBJ2-1, the CDR3 gives the full variable domain: DSGVTQTPKHLITATGQRVTLRCSPRSGDLSVYWYQQSLDQGLQFLIQYYNGEERAKGNILERFSAQQFPDLHSELNLSSLELGDSALYFCASSVVLTSGRDEQFFGPGTRLTVL.

In its sample, this clonotype was seen a few times. The DNA of the CDR3 is TGTGCCAGCTCACCACCGGCGATGGGATCTAACTATGGCTACACCTTC. It is translated as CASSPPAMGSNYGYTF. The rearrangement links TRBV18 to TRBJ1-2; no reliable D call. V lost 0 bases, J lost 0 bases, and 11 bases lay in between. Per the germline V gene, CDR1 is KGHSH and CDR2 is LQKENI. There are 16 residues in the CDR3.

V usage is TRBV12-3 or TRBV12-4 and J usage is TRBJ2-3; TRBD2 agrees at 8 bases. V was clipped by 5 bases and J by 2 bases; unmatched bases: 6. The CDR3 extends over 15 amino acids. This CDR3 is CASSLLAANTDTQYF. The CDR3 coding sequence is TGTGCCAGCAGTCTACTAGCGGCAAACACAGATACGCAGTATTTT.

This clonotype was detected a few times. The chain joins TRBV19 to TRBJ2-1; D might be TRBD1 or TRBD2, each matching 5 bases. V lost 5 bases, J lost 3 bases, and 11 bases lay in between. The CDR3 extends over 14 amino acids. The germline CDR1 and CDR2 sequences are LNHDA and SQIVND (reference sequence). The DNA for the CDR3 is TGTGCCAGTAGTCTCGGGGCCTACTACAATGAGCAGTTCTTC. It is translated as CASSLGAYYNEQFF.

This clonotype was counted between two and nine times. The chain is built from TRBV4-3 and TRBJ2-2; TRBD2 matches at 7 bases. V gave up 4 bases and J gave up 6 bases; unmatched junction bases: 8. The CDR3 length is 15 residues. The germline gives CDR1 LGHNA, CDR2 YSLEER. CDR3 loop: CASSLRAGDPGELFF. CDR3 nucleotides: TGCGCCAGCAGCCTTAGGGCGGGAGATCCCGGGGAGCTGTTTTTT.

The genes are TRBV30 and TRBJ2-7; D gene ambiguous. This CDR3 region has 13 residues. Trimming took off 2 bases at V and 2 bases at J, with 10 bases between the two ends. Looked up from germline, CDR1 is GTSNPN and CDR2 is SVGIG (reference sequence). CDR3 region: CAWSMQQTYEQYF. The CDR3 nucleotides are TGTGCCTGGAGTATGCAACAGACCTACGAGCAGTACTTC.

The V gene is TRBV4-1, the J gene TRBJ2-1; 8 bases align to TRBD1. Germline CDR1 MGHRA, CDR2 YSYEKL. This CDR3 spans 16 amino acids. V dropped 2 bases and J dropped 4; count of bases not matched to a gene: 7. The CDR3 loop is CASSQFLRDRYNEQFF. In DNA, the CDR3 is TGCGCCAGCAGCCAATTTCTCCGGGACAGGTACAATGAGCAGTTCTTC.

As DNA, the CDR3 is TGTGCCAGCAGTATAACTTGGACGAGAATCACAGATACGCAGTATTTT. It yields the protein CASSITWTRITDTQYF. V is TRBV27 and J is TRBJ2-3; D unclear. Germline V lookup: CDR1 MNHEY, CDR2 SMNVEV (reference sequence). The CDR3 contains 16 residues. The V end lost 5 bases, the J end lost 2 bases, and 17 bases lay between the germline ends.

This clonotype appeared many times. J is TRBJ2-1 and V is TRBV12-3 or TRBV12-4; the match to TRBD2 covers 7 bases. V shed 6 bases, J shed 2 bases, and the junction held 13 bases outside the gene matches. CDR3 length: 17 amino acids. CDR3 nucleotides: TGTGCCAGCAGCCCAGCCCTCTTCGGGAGGACCTACAATGAGCAGTTCTTC. It yields the protein CASSPALFGRTYNEQFF.

J is TRBJ1-5 and V is TRBV28, with TRBD1 matching 8 bases. J lost 1 base, V lost 2 bases, and 4 bases had no gene match. Germline assignment: CDR1 MDHEN and CDR2 SYDVKM. The CDR3 loop spans 16 amino acids. This CDR3 reads CASSLGQGESNQPQHF. In DNA form, the CDR3 reads TGTGCCAGCAGTTTAGGACAGGGCGAAAGCAATCAGCCCCAGCATTTT.

The chain carries TRBV7-9 and TRBJ2-2; D tentatively fits TRBD1 or TRBD2 (6 bases each). Germline-derived CDR1 and CDR2 are SEHNR and FQNEAQ (reference sequence). Between the trimmed V and J ends, which lost 4 bases and 5 bases, there was a span of 29 bases. This CDR3 has 20 amino acids. The CDR3: CASSSPAIGGAGQRTGELFF. In DNA, the CDR3 is TGTGCCAGCAGCTCCCCGGCAATCGGGGGCGCGGGCCAGAGGACCGGGGAGCTGTTTTTT.

The CDR3 region is CASSGVEWEPQHF. The CDR3 region has the DNA TGTGCCAGCAGTGGAGTCGAATGGGAGCCCCAGCATTTT. The rearrangement uses TRBV6-1 and TRBJ1-5; D ambiguous. Germline CDR1 is MNHNS and CDR2 is SASEGT. There are 13 residues in the CDR3. V was pared by 4 bases and J by 8 bases, with 12 bases between.

This clonotype has just a few counts. The CDR3 spells CASTSNGGEDEKLFF. In DNA, the CDR3 is TGTGCCAGTACCTCCAACGGGGGAGAAGACGAAAAACTGTTTTTT. This rearrangement joins TRBV19 to TRBJ1-4, with a tentative D call TRBD1 (5 bases). Germline lookup yields CDR1 LNHDA and CDR2 SQIVND (reference sequence). V was cut by 7 bases and J by 8 bases, with 20 bases left in between. There are 15 residues in the CDR3.

This clonotype was detected once. Written as DNA, the CDR3 is TGTGCCAGCAGATATGCCGGGGGCTCTGGGGCCAACGTCCTGACTTTC. Translating gives CASRYAGGSGANVLTF. The chain combines TRBV5-4 with TRBJ2-6; D is perhaps TRBD2 (6 bases). CDR1 and CDR2 (germline): SGHNT, YYREEE (reference sequence). V shed 5 bases and J shed 0 bases, with 12 bases lying between them. The CDR3 runs 16 residues.

This clonotype was seen only a few times. CDR3 sequence reads: CASSLTLQVGTDNEQFF. The CDR3 DNA is TGTGCCAGCAGCTTAACGCTGCAAGTCGGGACAGACAATGAGCAGTTCTTC. V and J are TRBV7-3 and TRBJ2-1; 7 bases match TRBD1. Trimming cost V 0 bases and J 5 bases; bases outside gene matches: 10. Germline loops: CDR1 SGHTA, CDR2 FQGTGA. The CDR3 sequence is 17 residues long.